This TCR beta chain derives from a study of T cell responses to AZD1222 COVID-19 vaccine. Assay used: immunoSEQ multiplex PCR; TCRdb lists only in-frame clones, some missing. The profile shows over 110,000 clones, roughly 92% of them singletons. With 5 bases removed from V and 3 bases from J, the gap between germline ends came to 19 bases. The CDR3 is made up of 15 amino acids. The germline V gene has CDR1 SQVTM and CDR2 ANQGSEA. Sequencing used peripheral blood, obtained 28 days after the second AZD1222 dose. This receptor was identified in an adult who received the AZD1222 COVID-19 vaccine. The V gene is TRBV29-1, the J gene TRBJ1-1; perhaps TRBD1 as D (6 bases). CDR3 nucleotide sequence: TGCAGCGTTACGGGGGGCCATGGTTACGACACTGAAGCTTTCTTT. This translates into CSVTGGHGYDTEAFF.